This T cell receptor beta chain was found in a study of control samples from healthy donors and cancer patients. TCRdb's table, derived via immunoSEQ multiplex PCR, lists solely in-frame clones and lacks some. The sample includes 120,000 to 150,000 clones, over 85% of them seen just once. The ends lost 2 bases at V and 6 bases at J; junction bases unmatched: 13. The CDR3 runs 18 residues. The sequence was obtained from a man aged 25-45 years in good health. Input material: blood. This rearrangement joins TRBV5-3 to TRBJ2-3; TRBD2 matches 12 bases. TRBV5-3 carries the ORF label, with uncertain function. CDR3: CARSFRLAGVATSDTQYF. The DNA for the CDR3 is TGTGCCAGAAGCTTCCGACTAGCGGGAGTGGCAACATCTGATACGCAGTATTTT.